The T cell receptor (beta chain) described here comes from a study of shared clonotypes between healthy human individuals. Study-wide results and caveats: How much donors shared clonotypes was expected to be affected by sequencing depth.

Sequencing used immunoSEQ multiplex PCR; TCRdb keeps in-frame clones, though not all of them. The table shows 1.6 million or so clones, with approximately 98.5% occurring only once. The germline V gene encodes CDR1 SGHKS and CDR2 YYEKEE (reference sequence). CDR3 size: 13 residues. The ends were cut back, 1 base at V and 10 bases at J, with 14 bases in the middle. In regard to this clone: Its antigen is not known.

This receptor was taken from a man under 40 in good health. Sequences were obtained from naive CD4+ T cells sorted from blood. Subset in this sample: CD45RA+ positively selected. The V and J genes are TRBV5-5 and TRBJ1-1; no firm D call. Here the CDR3 DNA reads TGTGCCAGCAGCTTGAGGACCCCGGTCGGAGCTTTCTTT. It encodes CASSLRTPVGAFF. Complete variable domain (other parts from reference TRBV5-5 and TRBJ1-1): DAGVTQSPTHLIKTRGQQVTLRCSPISGHKSVSWYQQVLGQGPQFIFQYYEKEERGRGNFPDRFSARQFPNYSSELNVNALLLGDSALYLCASSLRTPVGAFFGQGTRLTVV.